The sequence of this T cell receptor (beta chain) was determined in a study of blood T cell repertoires in COVID-19. About the study: The study drew acute and convalescent COVID-19 samples from the United States, Italy and Spain. Sources were T cells, B-cell-depleted T cells, or PBMCs; the material itself was cDNA or gDNA.

Under the authors' procedure: For nucleated cells, counts were estimated from reference gene primer amplification. Libraries were prepared by immunoSEQ multiplex PCR; TCRdb keeps only in-frame clonotypes and omits some of them. The V and J calls and clone size were taken over from that table, and D and trimming were inferred from the DNA. The data contain tens of thousands of clones, over 75% of them singletons. CDR1 is SGDLS, CDR2 YYNGEE, per germline. The ends lost 0 bases at V and 8 bases at J; junction bases unmatched: 11. The CDR3 contains 16 residues. The rearrangement uses TRBV9 and TRBJ2-1, with TRBD2 matching over 7 bases. Sequenced input: peripheral blood. This TCR derives from a human donor with acute or convalescent COVID-19. The donor label of this sample is uncertain. CDR3 coding DNA: TGTGCCAGCAGCGTAGTGATAAGGGAGGGGAAAGATGAGCAGTTCTTC. It specifies CASSVVIREGKDEQFF.